These T cell receptor beta chains were read from a single sample in a study of technical replicates of blood from a handful of donors. TCRdb keeps only in-frame clones here, not all; method: immunoSEQ multiplex PCR. The data hold roughly 79,000 clones, with roughly four fifths observed a single time. Sequencing was carried out using PBMCs. The receptors shown here come from a human donor in good health. Some clones in this sample may be carry-over from other donors' samples. CDR3s include the opening cysteine and the closing phenylalanine or tryptophan.

CDR3aa,v_gene,len,j_gene
CASSYTGDYGYTF,TRBV7-6,13,TRBJ1-2
CAWSVLRNEAFF,TRBV30,12,TRBJ1-1
CASSLQGGDTEAFF,TRBV5-1,14,TRBJ1-1
CASGGGGSGANVLTF,TRBV9,15,TRBJ2-6
CAWSTSGAPQETQYF,TRBV30,15,TRBJ2-5
CATQGTSQETQYF,TRBV6-6,13,TRBJ2-5
CASSNLRLAGWGEQFF,TRBV9,16,TRBJ2-1
CASVQGSWVYTEAFF,TRBV6-1,15,TRBJ1-1
CASSETTGSGNTIYF,TRBV6-1,15,TRBJ1-3
CSVGPAQSEGALRYQAFF,TRBV29-1,18,TRBJ1-1
CASSQAGSGAYNEQFF,TRBV4-1,16,TRBJ2-1
CASSPNYIEQYF,TRBV7-9,12,TRBJ2-7
CASSLKGTGAGYTF,TRBV5-1,14,TRBJ1-2
CASSVVPAGELFF,TRBV9,13,TRBJ2-2
CASSLARGGTGVKDTQYF,TRBV5-1,18,TRBJ2-3
CAGSEAVTEQFF,TRBV25-1,12,TRBJ2-1
CAIILTGGYGYTF,TRBV7-9,13,TRBJ1-2
CASTLQGGTEAFF,TRBV19,13,TRBJ1-1
CASSQDRGFSYNEQFF,TRBV4-3,16,TRBJ2-1
CASRVGGNTEAFF,TRBV13,13,TRBJ1-1
CASSRGGAMNTEAFF,TRBV7-2,15,TRBJ1-1
CATSSSGSHEQFF,TRBV15,13,TRBJ2-1
CASSLASGGYGYTF,TRBV5-1,14,TRBJ1-2
CASMGGGTDTQYF,TRBV6-5,13,TRBJ2-3
CASRTSGVYNEQFF,TRBV2,14,TRBJ2-1
CASSVELQGGEAFF,TRBV9,14,TRBJ1-1
CASSSRGANEKLFF,TRBV13,14,TRBJ1-4
CASSQGTGIPYEQYF,TRBV18,15,TRBJ2-7
CASTFQGLAVADTQYF,TRBV5-1,16,TRBJ2-3
CASAGVDTQYF,TRBV5-1,11,TRBJ2-3
CASSLRSAGGGATDTQYF,TRBV7-2,18,TRBJ2-3
CASSLQGAEEAFF,TRBV18,13,TRBJ1-1
CAWSAGETQYF,TRBV30,11,TRBJ2-5
CASSQDLQGRDGYTF,TRBV4-2,15,TRBJ1-2
CASSRTGNYGYTF,TRBV14,13,TRBJ1-2
CASSRVWRDSGSHEQFF,TRBV4-1,17,TRBJ2-1
CASSLVSGASYGYTF,TRBV11-2,15,TRBJ1-2
CASSYLAGVYEQYF,TRBV6-5,14,TRBJ2-7
CASSLGQGNTIYF,TRBV5-4,13,TRBJ1-3
CASSLIAGEVETQYF,TRBV7-3,15,TRBJ2-5
CASSLVSRMNYGYTF,TRBV7-9,15,TRBJ1-2
CALGLAGGADTQYF,TRBV30,14,TRBJ2-3
CASSAGQGLPRGYTF,TRBV5-1,15,TRBJ1-2
CASSLAAGLALATDTQYF,TRBV7-9,18,TRBJ2-3
CASSRYNEQFF,TRBV5-8,11,TRBJ2-1
CASDPGQGTNGYTF,TRBV28,14,TRBJ1-2